The clone carrying this T cell receptor (beta chain) was seen a few times. Its antigen is unknown. This clone may be a read error of a much larger clone one base away. This entry is derived from a study of CD8+CD57+ T cells in acquired aplastic anemia. Study background: Average DNA yield from sorted CD4+ and CD8+ cells was roughly 3 ug. Among healthy donors, CD4+ cells averaged approximately 10 million reads.

General study points: Patients were compared with controls for CD8+ Simpson's diversity, and no significant difference emerged. Patients shared around 30 CD8+ CDR3 sequences with controls.

The CDR3 has 14 amino acids. CDR1 and CDR2 from the germline V gene are SGHTS and YDEGEE. Genomic DNA acted as the template from which TCR beta VDJ combination and CDR3 sequence profiling were carried out. MiXCR, run by TCRdb on the reads, gives a single entry per CDR3 protein. The table shows hundreds of thousands of distinct CDR3 sequences, with 55% to 70% occurring only once. Sequencing input: sorted CD4+, CD8+, or CD8+CD57+ T cells (not recorded which) from PBMCs. This TCR was sampled from a human donor in good health, serving as a control. V gene TRBV5-8 combines with J gene TRBJ1-4; the D is unclear. CDR3 in amino acids: CASSPGTNNEKLFF. In DNA, the CDR3 is TGCGCCAGCAGCCCCGGCACGAATAATGAAAAACTGTTTTTT.